This paragraph covers one TCR beta chain sequence. The antigen remains undetermined. Trimming took 0 bases from V and 2 from J, leaving 9 bases between them. Per germline, CDR1 SGHRS and CDR2 YFSETQ. This CDR3 contains 14 residues. The data originate from a study of T cells in localized non-small cell lung cancer. Regarding the study as a whole: Measurement of T cell clonality placed uninvolved adjacent lung highest, above the level in tumor. Without multi-region sequencing, intratumor heterogeneity could not be excluded.

Generated by immunoSEQ multiplex PCR, the TCRdb table keeps only in-frame clones and is missing some. In the table there are about 41,000 clones, roughly 80% of which are singletons. The sequenced sample was PBMCs, obtained before any cancer treatment. This clonotype originated in a man aged 35-69 years with stage II lung adenocarcinoma. The chain is built from TRBV5-1 and TRBJ2-7; D uncertain. CDR3 loop: CASSLAYTPYEQYF. In DNA form, the CDR3 reads TGCGCCAGCAGCTTGGCTTACACCCCCTACGAGCAGTACTTC.